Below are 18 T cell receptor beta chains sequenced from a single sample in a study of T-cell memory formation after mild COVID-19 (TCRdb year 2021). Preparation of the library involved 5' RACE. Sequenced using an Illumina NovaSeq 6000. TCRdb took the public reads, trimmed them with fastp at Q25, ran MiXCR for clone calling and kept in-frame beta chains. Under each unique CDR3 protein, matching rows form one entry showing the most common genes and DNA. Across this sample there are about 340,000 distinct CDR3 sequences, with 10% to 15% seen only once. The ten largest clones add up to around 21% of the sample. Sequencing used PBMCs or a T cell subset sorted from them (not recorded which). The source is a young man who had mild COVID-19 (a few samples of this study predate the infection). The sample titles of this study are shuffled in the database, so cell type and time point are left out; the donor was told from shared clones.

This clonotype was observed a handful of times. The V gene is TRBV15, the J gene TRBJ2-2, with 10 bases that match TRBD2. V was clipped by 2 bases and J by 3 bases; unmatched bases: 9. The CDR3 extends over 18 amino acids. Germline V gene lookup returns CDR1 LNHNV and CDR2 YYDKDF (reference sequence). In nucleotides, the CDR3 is TGTGCCACCAGCAGATCGAGGCTAGCGGGGGACTACACCGGGGAGCTGTTTTTT. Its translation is CATSRSRLAGDYTGELFF.

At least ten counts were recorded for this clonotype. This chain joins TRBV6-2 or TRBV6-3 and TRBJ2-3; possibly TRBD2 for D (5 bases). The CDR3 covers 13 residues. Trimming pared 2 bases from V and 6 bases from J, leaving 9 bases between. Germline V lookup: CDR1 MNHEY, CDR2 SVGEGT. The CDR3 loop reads CASSYRLADTQYF. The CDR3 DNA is TGTGCCAGCAGTTACCGCCTAGCTGATACGCAGTATTTT.

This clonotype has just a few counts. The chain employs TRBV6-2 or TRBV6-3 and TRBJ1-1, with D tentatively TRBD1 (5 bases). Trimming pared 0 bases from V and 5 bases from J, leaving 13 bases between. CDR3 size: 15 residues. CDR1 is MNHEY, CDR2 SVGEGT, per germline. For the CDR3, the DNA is TGTGCCAGCAGTTACTCGGCGGGGCGAGGAACTGAAGCTTTCTTT. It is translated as CASSYSAGRGTEAFF.

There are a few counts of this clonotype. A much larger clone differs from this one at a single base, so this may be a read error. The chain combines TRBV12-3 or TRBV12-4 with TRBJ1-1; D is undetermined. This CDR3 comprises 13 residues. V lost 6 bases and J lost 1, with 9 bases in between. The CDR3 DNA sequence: TGTGCCAGCAGCTCCCAGCAGAACACTGAAGCTTTCTTT. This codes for CASSSQQNTEAFF.

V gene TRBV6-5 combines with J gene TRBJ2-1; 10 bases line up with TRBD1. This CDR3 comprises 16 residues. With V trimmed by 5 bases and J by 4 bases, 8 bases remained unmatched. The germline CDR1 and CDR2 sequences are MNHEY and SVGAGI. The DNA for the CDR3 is TGTGCCAGCAGTCGGAGTCCGGGACAGGGGTACAATGAGCAGTTCTTC. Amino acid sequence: CASSRSPGQGYNEQFF.

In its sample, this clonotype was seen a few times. Here the CDR3 reads CSATQGSYEQYV. CDR3 nucleotide sequence: TGCAGTGCAACACAGGGGTCCTACGAGCAGTACGTC. The chain carries TRBV20-1 and TRBJ2-7; 7 bases are a match to TRBD1. The CDR3 totals 12 residues. The junction had 3 bases not matched to a gene; V was cut back by 6 bases and J by 1 base. From germline, CDR1 is DFQATT and CDR2 SNEGSKA (reference sequence).

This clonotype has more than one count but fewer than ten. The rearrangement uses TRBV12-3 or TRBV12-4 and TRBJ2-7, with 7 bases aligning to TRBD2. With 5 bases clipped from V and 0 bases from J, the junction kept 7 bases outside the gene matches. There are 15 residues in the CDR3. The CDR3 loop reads CASSPPAGSSYEQYF. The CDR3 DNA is TGTGCCAGCAGTCCCCCAGCGGGGAGCTCCTACGAGCAGTACTTC.

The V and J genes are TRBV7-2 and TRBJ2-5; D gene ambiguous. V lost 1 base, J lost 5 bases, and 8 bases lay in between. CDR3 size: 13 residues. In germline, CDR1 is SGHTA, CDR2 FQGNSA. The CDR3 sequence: CASSLEWWETQYF. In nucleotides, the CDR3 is TGTGCCAGCAGCTTAGAGTGGTGGGAGACCCAGTACTTC.

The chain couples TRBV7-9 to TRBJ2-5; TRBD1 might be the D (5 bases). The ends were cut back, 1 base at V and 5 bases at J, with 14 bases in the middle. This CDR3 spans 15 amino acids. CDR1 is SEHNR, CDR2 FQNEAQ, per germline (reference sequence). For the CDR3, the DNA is TGTGCCAGCAGCTTAGGTCAGGGTATGGTTGAGACCCAGTACTTC. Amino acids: CASSLGQGMVETQYF.

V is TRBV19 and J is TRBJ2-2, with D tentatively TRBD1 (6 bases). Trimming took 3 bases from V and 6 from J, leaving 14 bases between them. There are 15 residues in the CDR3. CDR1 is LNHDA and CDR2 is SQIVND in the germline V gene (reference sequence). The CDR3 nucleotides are TGTGCCAGTAGTATTCATTACAGGGTCGCCGGGGAGCTGTTTTTT. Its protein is CASSIHYRVAGELFF.

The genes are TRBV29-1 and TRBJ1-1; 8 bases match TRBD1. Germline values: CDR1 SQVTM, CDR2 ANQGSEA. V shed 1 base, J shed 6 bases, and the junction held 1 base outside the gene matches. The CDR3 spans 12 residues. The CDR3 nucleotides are TGCAGCGTTGAAGGGACAGGGCCTGAAGCTTTCTTT. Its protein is CSVEGTGPEAFF.

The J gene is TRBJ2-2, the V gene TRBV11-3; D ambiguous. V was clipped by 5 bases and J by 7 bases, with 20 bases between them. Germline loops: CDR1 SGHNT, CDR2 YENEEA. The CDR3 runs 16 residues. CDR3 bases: TGTGCCAGCAGCCTCGGCGGCGACTTAACGGGCGGGGAGCTGTTTTTT. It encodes CASSLGGDLTGGELFF.

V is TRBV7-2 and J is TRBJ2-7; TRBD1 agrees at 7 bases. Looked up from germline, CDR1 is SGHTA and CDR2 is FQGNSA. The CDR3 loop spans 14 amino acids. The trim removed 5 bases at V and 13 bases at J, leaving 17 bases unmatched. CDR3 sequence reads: CASSLVGQLSPPYF. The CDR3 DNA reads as TGTGCCAGCAGCCTCGTGGGACAGCTTAGTCCGCCCTACTTC.

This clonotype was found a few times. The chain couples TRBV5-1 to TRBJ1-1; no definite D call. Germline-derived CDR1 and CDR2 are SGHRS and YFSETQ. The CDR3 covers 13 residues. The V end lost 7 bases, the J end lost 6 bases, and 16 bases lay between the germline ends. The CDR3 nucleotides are TGCGCCAGCTCCCTCGGAGGTATAGCTGAAGCTTTCTTT. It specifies CASSLGGIAEAFF. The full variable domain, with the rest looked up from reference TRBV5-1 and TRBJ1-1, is KAGVTQTPRYLIKTRGQQVTLSCSPISGHRSVSWYQQTPGQGLQFLFEYFSETQRNKGNFPGRFSGRQFSNSRSEMNVSTLELGDSALYLCASSLGGIAEAFFGQGTRLTVV.

The CDR3 here is CASSFVGEAFF. CDR3 in DNA: TGTGCCAGCAGCTTCGTAGGTGAAGCTTTCTTT. This chain links TRBV7-2 with TRBJ1-1; D uncertain. V shed 3 bases and J shed 7 bases, with 6 bases lying between them. CDR1 and CDR2 (germline): SGHTA, FQGNSA. This CDR3 region has 11 residues.

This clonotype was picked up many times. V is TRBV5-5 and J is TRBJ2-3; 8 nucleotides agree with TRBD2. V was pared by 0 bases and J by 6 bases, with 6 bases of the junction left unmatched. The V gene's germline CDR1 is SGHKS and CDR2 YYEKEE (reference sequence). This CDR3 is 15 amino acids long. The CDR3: CASSLAQRGSDTQYF. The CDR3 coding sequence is TGTGCCAGCAGCTTGGCCCAGCGGGGGTCGGATACGCAGTATTTT. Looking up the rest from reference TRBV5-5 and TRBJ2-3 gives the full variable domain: DAGVTQSPTHLIKTRGQQVTLRCSPISGHKSVSWYQQVLGQGPQFIFQYYEKEERGRGNFPDRFSARQFPNYSSELNVNALLLGDSALYLCASSLAQRGSDTQYFGPGTRLTVL.

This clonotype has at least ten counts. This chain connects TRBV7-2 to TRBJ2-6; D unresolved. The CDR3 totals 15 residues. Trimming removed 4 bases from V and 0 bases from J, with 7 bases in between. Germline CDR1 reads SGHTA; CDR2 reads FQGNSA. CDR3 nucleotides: TGTGCCAGCAGCTCCACCAGCTCTGGGGCCAACGTCCTGACTTTC. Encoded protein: CASSSTSSGANVLTF.

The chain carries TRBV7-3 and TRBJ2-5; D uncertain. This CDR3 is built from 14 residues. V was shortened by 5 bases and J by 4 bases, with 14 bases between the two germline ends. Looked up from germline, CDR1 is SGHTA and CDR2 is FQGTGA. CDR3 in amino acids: CASSPGQSRETQYF. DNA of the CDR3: TGTGCCAGCAGCCCCGGGCAGAGCAGAGAGACCCAGTACTTC.